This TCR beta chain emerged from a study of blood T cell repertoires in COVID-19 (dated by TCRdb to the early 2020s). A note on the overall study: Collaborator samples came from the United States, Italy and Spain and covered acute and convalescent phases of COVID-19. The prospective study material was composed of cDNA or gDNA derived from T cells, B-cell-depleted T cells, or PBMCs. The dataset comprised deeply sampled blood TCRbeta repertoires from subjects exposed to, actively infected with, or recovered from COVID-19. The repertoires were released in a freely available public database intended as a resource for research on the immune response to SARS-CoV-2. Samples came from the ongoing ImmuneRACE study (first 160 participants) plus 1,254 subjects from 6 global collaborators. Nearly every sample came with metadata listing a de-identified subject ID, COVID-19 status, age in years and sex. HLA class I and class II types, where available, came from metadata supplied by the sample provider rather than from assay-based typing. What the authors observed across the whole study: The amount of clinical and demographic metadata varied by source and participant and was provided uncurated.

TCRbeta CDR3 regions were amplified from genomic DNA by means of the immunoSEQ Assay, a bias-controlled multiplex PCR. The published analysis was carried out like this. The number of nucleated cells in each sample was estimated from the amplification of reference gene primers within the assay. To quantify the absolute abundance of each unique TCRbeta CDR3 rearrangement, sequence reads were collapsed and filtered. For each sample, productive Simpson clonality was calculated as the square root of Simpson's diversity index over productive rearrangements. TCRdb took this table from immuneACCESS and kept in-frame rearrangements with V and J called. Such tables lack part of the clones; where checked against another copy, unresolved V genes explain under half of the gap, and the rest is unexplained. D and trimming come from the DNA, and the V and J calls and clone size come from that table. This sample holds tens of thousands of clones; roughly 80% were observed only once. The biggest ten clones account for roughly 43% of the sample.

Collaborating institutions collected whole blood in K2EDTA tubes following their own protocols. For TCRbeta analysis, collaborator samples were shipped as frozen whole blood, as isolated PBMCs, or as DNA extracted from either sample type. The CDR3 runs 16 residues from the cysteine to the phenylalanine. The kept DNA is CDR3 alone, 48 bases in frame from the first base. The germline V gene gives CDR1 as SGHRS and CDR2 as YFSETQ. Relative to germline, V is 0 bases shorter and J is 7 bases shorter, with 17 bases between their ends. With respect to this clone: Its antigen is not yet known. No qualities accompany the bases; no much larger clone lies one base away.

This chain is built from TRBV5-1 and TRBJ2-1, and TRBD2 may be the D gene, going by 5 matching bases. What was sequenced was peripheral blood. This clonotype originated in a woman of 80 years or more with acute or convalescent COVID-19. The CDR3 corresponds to CASSLETRSQANEQFF. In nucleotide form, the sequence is TGCGCCAGCAGCTTGGAAACTAGATCTCAGGCTAATGAGCAGTTCTTC.